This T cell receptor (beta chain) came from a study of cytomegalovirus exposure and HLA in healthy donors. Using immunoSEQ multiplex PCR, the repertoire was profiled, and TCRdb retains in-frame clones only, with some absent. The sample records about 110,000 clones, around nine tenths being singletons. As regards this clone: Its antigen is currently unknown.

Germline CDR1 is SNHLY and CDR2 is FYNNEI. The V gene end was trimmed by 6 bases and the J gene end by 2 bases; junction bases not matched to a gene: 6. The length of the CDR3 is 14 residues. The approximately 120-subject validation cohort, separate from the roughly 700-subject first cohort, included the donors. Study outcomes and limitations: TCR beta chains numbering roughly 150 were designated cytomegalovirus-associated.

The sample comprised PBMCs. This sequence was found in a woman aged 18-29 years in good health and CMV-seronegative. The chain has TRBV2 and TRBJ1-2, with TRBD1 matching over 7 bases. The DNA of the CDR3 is TGTGCCAGCAGCCCCAGGGGGGTGAACTATGGCTACACCTTC. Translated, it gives CASSPRGVNYGYTF.